This TCR beta chain emerged from a study of T-cell reconstitution after alpha-beta-depleted transplantation in children. Study-wide results and limits: Several hundred graft clones that had expanded were reportedly the source of alpha-beta T cells about two months after transplant. Surviving recipient T cells and thymic progenitors accounted for the high day-60 TCRbeta diversity observed in some patients. T-cell numbers and diversity one year post-transplant derived largely from freshly generated T cells.

Preparation of the TCRbeta library was carried out with unique molecular identifiers. MiXCR, run by TCRdb on the PCR reads, gives a single entry per CDR3 protein. The data show fewer than 350,000 distinct CDR3 sequences, around 10% seen once. This clonotype was seen at least ten times. Antigen: not known. V was clipped by 7 bases and J by 5 bases; unmatched bases: 5. The length of the CDR3 is 14 residues. The source material was peripheral blood, sampled 180 days after TCRalphabeta/CD19-depleted stem cell transplant. The gene calls are TRBV12-3 or TRBV12-4 and TRBJ1-6, with 7 positions matching TRBD1. The clonotype originates from a male patient between 2 and 15 years old who had a stem cell transplant for chronic granulomatous disease, so the T cells may come from the graft donor. The CDR3 loop reads CASKDRNNNSPLHF. As DNA, the CDR3 is TGTGCCAGCAAGGACAGGAATAATAATTCACCCCTCCACTTT.